This T cell receptor (beta chain) was captured in a study of cytomegalovirus exposure and HLA in healthy donors (dated by TCRdb to the late 2010s). For context, the study as a whole: An earlier analysis of roughly 630 of the donors reported 250 to 300 Gb of sequence data and some 120 million unique TCR beta sequences from around 200 million T cells. An early release covering about 600 HLA-typed donors comprised roughly 300 gigabases of sequencing data and approximately 85 million unique TCR sequences. Of the approximately 400 genotyped donors, approximately 82% fell in the genetic ancestry cluster associated with self-reported Caucasian donors. The study was designed to test whether signatures of past pathogen exposure could be identified by cataloging public T cell receptors. The study profiled the T cell repertoires of 500 to 800 subjects by immunosequencing and related them to cytomegalovirus serostatus. Along with the approximately 700-subject first cohort, a separate validation cohort of more than 90 different subjects was used. The study combined high-throughput TCR immunosequencing, statistical association of individual TCRs with disease status, and machine learning to predict cytomegalovirus infection status. A later analysis re-analyzed previously published TCR beta repertoires from about 730 donors and added high-resolution HLA genotyping to study TCR occurrence patterns. Rather than using new phenotypic data, the later analysis identified candidate immune exposures from TCR beta sequences and from how often those sequences occurred across donors. An earlier analysis of 450 to 750 of the donors used high-throughput TCR beta sequencing to judge whether each TCR beta V gene segment behaved as functional or pseudogenic. Alongside the repertoire data, information on donor age, sex, ethnicity and CMV serostatus was compiled. A later genetic analysis used genome-wide SNP genotypes for about three fifths of the 666 donors, treating that subset as a discovery cohort. All discovery cohort repertoires had been generated using a single sequencing platform. Both class I and class II loci were covered by HLA typing, at four-digit resolution. Typing coverage differed by locus: A, B, C, DRB1 and DQB1 were typed in about 629-640 donors, DQA1 in approximately 520, DPA1 in 600 to 610, and DPB1 in just under 480. Because of strong linkage in the cohort, 4 to 6 DR-DQ haplotypes were treated as single units for association and clustering. Among some 410 genotyped donors of the cohort, an average of approximately 240,000 unique TCR beta nucleotide sequences were sequenced per donor, around 20% of them non-productive. The full study reports these points: In this cohort, only TCR beta chains were sequenced, and detectable features were limited by the absence of alpha or paired-chain data. A further reported finding was that TCR beta sequences accurately predicted the HLA-A and HLA-B alleles for most subjects in the first cohort. In a later analysis, most CMV-associated TCR beta chains were found to appear HLA-restricted, with HLA associations seemingly driven largely by CMV exposure. Because some donors lacked HLA typing at each locus, the association tests relied only on the typed subset. Specific HLA alleles were associated with 15,000 to 20,000 TCR beta sequences at a false discovery rate of 0.05 in a later analysis. In a later genetic analysis, fewer N-insertions in productive TCRs were reported among donors in an Asian-associated ancestry cluster than the approximately 710-donor mean. The sequencing pipeline was judged likely to have produced a cluster of highly shared sequence variants as a technical artifact. Correlated functional status among segregating V segments might reflect linkage disequilibrium, but an unknown experimental factor could not be ruled out. According to a later analysis, parvovirus B19, influenza, CMV and Epstein-Barr virus appeared linked to several top co-occurrence clusters. In vitro tests confirmed that a few of the cytomegalovirus-associated TCR beta chains recognize cytomegalovirus antigens. When HLA alleles, especially DR and DQ, strongly co-occurred, attributing TCR associations to individual alleles was difficult. Most TCR sequences were observed very rarely across donors, whereas some public TCRs were present in many individuals. According to a later analysis, TCR association rates differed among HLA loci, with DRB1 alleles showing the most associated TCRs and HLA-C alleles showing the fewest. In an earlier analysis of about 550 of the donors, most TCR beta V segments were observed in productive rearrangements about 87% or about 30% of the time, broadly matching IMGT annotations. In a later genetic analysis, a missense DCLRE1C variant was associated with V-gene and J-gene trimming of TCR beta chains, and the association was replicated in an independent cohort. Because counts were too low, seventeen rarely observed V segments, including chromosome 9 orphons, were excluded from the earlier analysis of about 500 of the donors. The study listed 150 to 200 TCR beta chains as associated with cytomegalovirus. The presence/absence analyses assumed that sequencing depth was roughly uniform across donors, and that assumption may not be true. It was suggested by the authors that the approach could potentially be generalized to other disease states and immunological phenotypes. Cytomegalovirus status was reported to be diagnosed by the classifier with high specificity and sensitivity in both the original and validation cohorts. Compared with equally common non-associated chains, HLA-associated TCR beta chains in a later analysis were more clonally expanded and had lower generation probabilities. The only immune exposure information available for the cohort was CMV serostatus. The 87-base-pair reads could not distinguish some IMGT-functional V segments, including TRBV6-2 and TRBV6-3, so those segments were excluded.

Worth noting for this clone: The antigen it binds to is not known.

Library prep was done by the immunoSEQ multiplex PCR assay. A mixture of 60 forward primers for TCR Vbeta segments and 13 reverse primers for TCR Jbeta segments was used in the multiplex PCR. The CDR3 region of rearranged TCR beta genes was amplified from genomic DNA by a multiplex PCR assay. Amplified TCR beta libraries were sequenced as 87-base-pair reads on the Illumina HiSeq System. For the original study's pipeline: Across the roughly 670 repertoires, a later analysis counted roughly 77 million unique TCR beta chains, 9 million to 14 million of which were shared by at least two donors. To remove PCR and sequencing errors, raw reads were error-corrected and collapsed into unique sequences using a nearest-neighbor algorithm that merged closely related sequences. V, D and J gene segments were assigned by aligning CDR3 sequences to IMGT reference sequences. For a sequence to be retained, a match of at least six nucleotides was required to both a V gene segment and a J gene segment. A rearrangement was called productive if the CDR3 had no stop codons and remained in frame with V and J, and every other rearrangement was called non-productive. Following IMGT convention, CDR3 was defined as the stretch from the second conserved V-encoded cysteine to the conserved J-encoded phenylalanine. In an earlier analysis of approximately 590 of the donors, sequences lacking an unambiguous match to a single V gene segment were excluded. An earlier analysis of 587 of the donors called V segments functional above 56.7% productive rearrangements and segregating when the between-donor standard deviation exceeded 5%. A statistical classification framework was built for diagnosing cytomegalovirus status from the catalog of TCR beta chain sequences. In a later analysis, TCR nucleotide sequences were compared against IMGT/GENE-DB human TR gene sequences so that V and J genes could be assigned. Using the TCRdist pipeline, a later analysis assigned CDR3 sequences along with most-parsimonious VDJ recombination scenarios. A later analysis defined each TCR beta chain by its CDR3 amino acid sequence plus V-gene family, and excluded reads lacking a unique V-gene family. As a way to deal with suspected cross-contamination and a sequencing artifact, a later analysis dropped roughly 620 nucleotide sequences that were highly shared and had low generation probability. For each public chain, a later analysis derived a clonal expansion index from normalized ranks of inferred template counts within each repertoire. In a later analysis, generation probabilities were computed with a VDJ recombination model fitted to out-of-frame rearrangements, and the resulting probabilities were checked against IGoR. In a later analysis, TCR-TCR, TCR-HLA and TCR-CMV co-occurrence was scored with hypergeometric tests, and a repertoire-size bias correction was applied to TCR pairs. A later analysis estimated false discovery rates by permuting HLA or CMV assignments 20 times. In a later analysis, co-occurring TCRs were grouped with DBSCAN, and TCRdist sequence similarity was added when clustering was performed within HLA-allele-positive subsets. Co-occurrence clustering excluded repertoires with fewer than 30,000 or more than 120,000 public chains, plus five with anomalous nucleotide sharing. In its TCRdb copy, this immuneACCESS table keeps in-frame sequences only and misses some clones. Where compared with another copy, unresolved V genes explain less than half of these, and the others have no known cause. Clone size and V and J calls were adopted from that table, with D and trimming inferred from the DNA. The sample's table lists a count of 60,000 to 90,000 clones. The ten biggest clones cover over 4% of the sample.

The cohort comprised some 700 healthy bone marrow donors. At the time of sampling, every cohort member was nominally healthy, though immune exposures that went unrecorded were likely present. The donor was CMV seropositive and was included in the group of around 300 seropositive cohort members. A peripheral blood sample was provided by each donor, and peripheral blood mononuclear cells were used for TCR beta sequencing. The Qiagen DNeasy Blood Extraction Kit was used to extract genomic DNA from the blood cell samples. CDR1 WNHNN and CDR2 SYGVQD were looked up in the germline V gene (reference sequence). Reading from cysteine to phenylalanine, the CDR3 counts 15 amino acids. The retained sequence is limited to the CDR3, 45 bases, with the frame set at the first base. Ends trimmed: V by 6 bases, J by 4 bases; bases unmatched to a gene: 9.

This sequence was found in a woman aged 40 to 50 in good health and CMV-seropositive. The chain couples TRBV10-1 to TRBJ2-7; 10 central nucleotides agree with TRBD1. Sequenced input: PBMCs. The nucleotide sequence reads TGCGCCAGCAGCGAGGGACAGGGGAATAGATACGAGCAGTACTTC. Its protein reads: CASSEGQGNRYEQYF.